The clone carrying this T cell receptor beta chain has a count of ten or more. The CDR3 is 15 residues long. V was pared by 7 bases and J by 7 bases, with 8 bases of the junction left unmatched. CDR1 is MNHEY, CDR2 SVGAGI, per germline. The source of the sample is a study of T-cell memory formation after mild COVID-19. TCRdb independently ran MiXCR on the 5' RACE reads; one entry per CDR3 protein. The data show approximately 290,000 distinct CDR3 sequences, approximately 15% seen once. The source of this sequence is a man younger than 35 who had mild COVID-19 (a few samples of this study predate the infection). Cell type and time point are not known. Sequencing was carried out using PBMCs or a T cell subset sorted from them (not recorded which). This sequence joins TRBV6-5 and TRBJ2-1, with 12 positions matching TRBD1. CDR3 coding DNA: TGTGCCAGCACAATGGGACAGGGGGCTAGGAATGAGCAGTTCTTC. This translates into CASTMGQGARNEQFF.